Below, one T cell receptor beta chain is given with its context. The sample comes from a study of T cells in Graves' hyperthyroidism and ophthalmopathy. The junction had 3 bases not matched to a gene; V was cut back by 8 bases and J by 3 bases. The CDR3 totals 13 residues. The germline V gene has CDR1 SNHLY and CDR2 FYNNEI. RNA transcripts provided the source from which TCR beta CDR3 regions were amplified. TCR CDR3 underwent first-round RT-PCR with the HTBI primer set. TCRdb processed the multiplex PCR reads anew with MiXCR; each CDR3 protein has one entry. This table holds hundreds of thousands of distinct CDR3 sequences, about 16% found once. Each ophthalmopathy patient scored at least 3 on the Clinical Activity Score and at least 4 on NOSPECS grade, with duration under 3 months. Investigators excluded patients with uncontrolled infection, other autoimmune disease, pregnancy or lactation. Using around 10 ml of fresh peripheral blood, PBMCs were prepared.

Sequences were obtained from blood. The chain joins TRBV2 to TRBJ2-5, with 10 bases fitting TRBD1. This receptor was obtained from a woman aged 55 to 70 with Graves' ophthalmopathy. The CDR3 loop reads CASAGTGEETQYF. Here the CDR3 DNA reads TGTGCCAGCGCCGGGACAGGGGAAGAGACCCAGTACTTC.